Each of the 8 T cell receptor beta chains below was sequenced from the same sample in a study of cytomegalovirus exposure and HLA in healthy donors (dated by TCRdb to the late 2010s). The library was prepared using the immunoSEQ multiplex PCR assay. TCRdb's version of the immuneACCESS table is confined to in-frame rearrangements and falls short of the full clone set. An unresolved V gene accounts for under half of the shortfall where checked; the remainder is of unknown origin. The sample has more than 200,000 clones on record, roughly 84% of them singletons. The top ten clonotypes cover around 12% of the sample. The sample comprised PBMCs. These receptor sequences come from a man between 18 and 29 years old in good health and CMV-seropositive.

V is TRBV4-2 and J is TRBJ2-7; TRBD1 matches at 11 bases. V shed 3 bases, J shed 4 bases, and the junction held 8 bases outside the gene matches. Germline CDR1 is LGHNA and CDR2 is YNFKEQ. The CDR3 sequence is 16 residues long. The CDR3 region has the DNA TGTGCCAGCAGCCAGGGTGGACAGGGGGCATCTTACGAGCAGTACTTC. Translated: CASSQGGQGASYEQYF.

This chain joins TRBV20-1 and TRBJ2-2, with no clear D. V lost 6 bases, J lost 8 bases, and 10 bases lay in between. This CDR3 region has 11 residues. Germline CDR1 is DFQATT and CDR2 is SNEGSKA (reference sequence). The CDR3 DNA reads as TGCAGTGCGAAGGCCGGAGGGGAGCTGTTTTTT. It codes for CSAKAGGELFF.

DNA of the CDR3: TGTGCCAGCAGCCAAGCGTGGCTAGCGGGAGGGATCACCGGGGAGCTGTTTTTT. It codes for CASSQAWLAGGITGELFF. The rearrangement joins TRBV4-2 to TRBJ2-2, with 12 bases lining up with TRBD2. V trimming: 1 base; J trimming: 4 bases; junction bases outside the gene matches: 7. The CDR3 extends over 18 amino acids. Germline CDR1 is LGHNA and CDR2 is YNFKEQ.

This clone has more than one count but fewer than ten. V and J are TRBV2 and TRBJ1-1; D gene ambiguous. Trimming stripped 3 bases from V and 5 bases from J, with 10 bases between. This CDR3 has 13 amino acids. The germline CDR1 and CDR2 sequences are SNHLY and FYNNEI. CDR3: CASSDSSSTEAFF. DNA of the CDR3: TGTGCCAGCAGTGACAGCTCCTCAACTGAAGCTTTCTTT.

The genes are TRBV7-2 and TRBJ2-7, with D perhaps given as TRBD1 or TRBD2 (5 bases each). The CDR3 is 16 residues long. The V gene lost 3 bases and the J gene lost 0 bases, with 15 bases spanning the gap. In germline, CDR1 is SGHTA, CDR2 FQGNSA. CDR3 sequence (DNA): TGTGCCAGCAGCTTTGCCCCCGCAGGGAGCTCCTACGAGCAGTACTTC. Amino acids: CASSFAPAGSSYEQYF.

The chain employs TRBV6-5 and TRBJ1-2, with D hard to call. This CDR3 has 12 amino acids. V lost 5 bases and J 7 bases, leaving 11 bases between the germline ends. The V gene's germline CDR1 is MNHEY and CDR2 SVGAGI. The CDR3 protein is CASSLAVSGYTF. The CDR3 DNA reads TGTGCCAGCAGTCTGGCGGTCTCTGGCTACACCTTC.

CDR3: CASSQDRGYGELFF. Here the CDR3 DNA reads TGTGCCAGCAGTCAGGACAGGGGTTACGGGGAGCTGTTTTTT. The chain joins TRBV27 to TRBJ2-2; 9 bases line up with TRBD1. Germline assignment: CDR1 MNHEY and CDR2 SMNVEV (reference sequence). The CDR3 extends over 14 amino acids. The V gene end was trimmed by 5 bases and the J gene end by 7 bases; junction bases not matched to a gene: 5.

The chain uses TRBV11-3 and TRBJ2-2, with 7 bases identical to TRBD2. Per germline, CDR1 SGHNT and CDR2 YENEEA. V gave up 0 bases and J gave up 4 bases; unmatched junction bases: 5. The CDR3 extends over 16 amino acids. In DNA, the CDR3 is TGTGCCAGCAGCTTAGAGTGGCGGGAGACCACCGGGGAGCTGTTTTTT. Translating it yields CASSLEWRETTGELFF.